Presented here are 21 T cell receptor beta chains from one specimen sequenced in a study of blood T cell repertoires in COVID-19. Libraries were prepared by immunoSEQ multiplex PCR; TCRdb keeps only in-frame clonotypes and omits some of them. The sample shows 200,000 to 250,000 clones, approximately 84% of them seen only once. Sequenced material: peripheral blood. The receptors derive from a man in his forties with acute or convalescent COVID-19.

The rearrangement uses TRBV6-6 and TRBJ1-2; 7 bases map to TRBD1. The CDR3 runs 13 residues. Germline assignment: CDR1 MNHNY and CDR2 SVGAGI (reference sequence). With 5 bases clipped from V and 3 bases from J, the junction kept 3 bases outside the gene matches. The CDR3 loop reads CASSPGTDYGYTF. CDR3 coding DNA: TGTGCCAGCAGTCCCGGGACAGACTATGGCTACACCTTC.

Here the CDR3 reads CASSLEQGQPQHF. CDR3 nucleotide sequence: TGTGCCAGCAGCTTAGAACAGGGGCAGCCCCAGCATTTT. This chain links TRBV7-2 with TRBJ1-5, with TRBD1 matching 7 bases. V shed 1 base, J shed 7 bases, and the junction held 1 base outside the gene matches. In germline, CDR1 is SGHTA, CDR2 FQGNSA. The CDR3 loop spans 13 amino acids.

This chain joins TRBV5-5 and TRBJ1-5; TRBD1 is a possible D gene (5 bases). CDR1 and CDR2 (germline): SGHKS, YYEKEE (reference sequence). V was cut by 0 bases and J by 1 base, with 8 bases left in between. The CDR3 loop spans 15 amino acids. CDR3 nucleotide sequence: TGTGCCAGCAGCTTGGAAGGGGTAAGCAATCAGCCCCAGCATTTT. It yields the protein CASSLEGVSNQPQHF.

This chain links TRBV29-1 with TRBJ2-2, with a weak D call TRBD1 (5 bases). Germline CDR1 and CDR2: SQVTM and ANQGSEA. The CDR3 extends over 13 amino acids. V lost 3 bases to trimming and J lost 3 bases, with 8 bases between them. The CDR3 DNA is TGCAGCGTTGATAAGGGGTACACCGGGGAGCTGTTTTTT. Translation: CSVDKGYTGELFF.

The rearrangement joins TRBV2 to TRBJ2-7, with 7 bases matching TRBD1. The ends lost 8 bases at V and 4 bases at J; junction bases unmatched: 8. Looked up from germline, CDR1 is SNHLY and CDR2 is FYNNEI. The CDR3 length is 13 residues. CDR3 in DNA: TGTGCCAGCGGACTGACAGGGAAGTACGAGCAGTACTTC. This codes for CASGLTGKYEQYF.

This clone turned up a few times. This sequence joins TRBV2 and TRBJ1-1, with 8 nucleotides matching TRBD1. Trimming took 6 bases from V and 1 from J; bases not matched to a gene: 10. This CDR3 region has 16 residues. The germline V gene has CDR1 SNHLY and CDR2 FYNNEI. The CDR3 nucleotides read TGTGCCAGCAGCCTATCTGGGACAGGCTGGAACACTGAAGCTTTCTTT. It encodes CASSLSGTGWNTEAFF.

The rearrangement uses TRBV2 and TRBJ1-4; D uncertain. Germline V gene sequence: CDR1 SNHLY, CDR2 FYNNEI. CDR3 length equals 14 residues. V was shortened by 3 bases and J by 8 bases, with 13 bases between the two germline ends. CDR3 protein: CASSESRPPEKLFF. CDR3 nucleotide sequence: TGTGCCAGCAGTGAGTCGCGGCCCCCGGAAAAACTGTTTTTT. The whole variable domain, filled in from reference TRBV2 and TRBJ1-4, reads EPEVTQTPSHQVTQMGQEVILRCVPISNHLYFYWYRQILGQKVEFLVSFYNNEISEKSEIFDDQFSVERPDGSNFTLKIRSTKLEDSAMYFCASSESRPPEKLFFGSGTQLSVL.

The chain couples TRBV3-1 (or the pseudogene TRBV3-2) to TRBJ1-6; 7 bases are a match to TRBD1. The CDR3 contains 17 residues. Germline V gives CDR1 LGHDT, CDR2 YNNKEL (reference sequence). The junction had 12 bases not matched to a gene; V was cut back by 1 base and J by 9 bases. DNA for the CDR3: TGTGCCAGCAGCCAAGCCAACAGGGGATACCTGGGTTCACCCCTCCACTTT. It specifies CASSQANRGYLGSPLHF.

This chain connects TRBV7-7 to TRBJ2-3, with 16 nucleotides matching TRBD2. The CDR3 contains 16 residues. Trimming removed 3 bases from V and 4 bases from J; junction bases left unmatched: 1. Germline V gene lookup returns CDR1 SSHAT and CDR2 FNYEAQ (reference sequence). This chain's CDR3 is CASSLGLAGGPDTQYF. CDR3 coding DNA: TGTGCCAGCAGCTTGGGACTAGCGGGGGGGCCAGATACGCAGTATTTT. Variable domain in full (rest from reference TRBV7-7 and TRBJ2-3): GAGVSQSPRYKVTKRGQDVTLRCDPISSHATLYWYQQALGQGPEFLTYFNYEAQPDKSGLPSDRFSAERPEGSISTLTIQRTEQRDSAMYRCASSLGLAGGPDTQYFGPGTRLTVL.

This clone was counted a few times. The V call is TRBV7-2, the J call TRBJ1-2; maybe TRBD1 (5 bases). Germline loops: CDR1 SGHTA, CDR2 FQGNSA. The CDR3 is 14 residues long. The V end was cut by 5 bases, the J end by 6 bases, with 16 bases between. The chain's CDR3 is CASSRPSGLDGYTF. The CDR3 bases are TGTGCCAGCAGCCGGCCCTCAGGGTTGGATGGCTACACCTTC.

Only one count was recorded for this clone. The chain combines TRBV29-1 with TRBJ2-7; D call uncertain. V lost 7 bases and J lost 3, with 10 bases in between. Germline loops: CDR1 SQVTM, CDR2 ANQGSEA. This CDR3 is built from 11 residues. The CDR3 DNA reads as TGCAGCGGTACGGTCGGCTACGAGCAGTACTTC. This translates into CSGTVGYEQYF.

This chain joins TRBV6-4 and TRBJ2-2, with D possibly TRBD2 on 5 matching bases. CDR1 MRHNA and CDR2 SNTAGT come from the germline V gene. The CDR3 has 15 amino acids. V was pared by 4 bases and J by 4 bases, with 13 bases between. Written as DNA, the CDR3 is TGTGCCAGCAGTGCCTATCAAACTAGCACCGGGGAGCTGTTTTTT. Amino acids: CASSAYQTSTGELFF.

The chain combines TRBV9 with TRBJ2-1, with 8 bases matching TRBD2. J gave up 7 bases and V 0 bases, and 9 bases lay outside the gene matches. The CDR3 length is 16 residues. CDR1 is SGDLS, CDR2 YYNGEE, per germline. CDR3 residues: CASSVVGGGGKNEQFF. CDR3 coding DNA: TGTGCCAGCAGCGTAGTTGGTGGCGGGGGGAAAAATGAGCAGTTCTTC. Together with reference TRBV9 and TRBJ2-1, the CDR3 gives the full variable domain: DSGVTQTPKHLITATGQRVTLRCSPRSGDLSVYWYQQSLDQGLQFLIQYYNGEERAKGNILERFSAQQFPDLHSELNLSSLELGDSALYFCASSVVGGGGKNEQFFGPGTRLTVL.

CDR3 in DNA: TGTGCCAGCAGTCTGGACAGGGGAGAGCCTGAAGCTTTCTTT. It codes for CASSLDRGEPEAFF. The chain uses TRBV2 and TRBJ1-1; 9 bases line up with TRBD1. Unmatched junction bases numbered 7, after V lost 5 bases and J lost 6 bases. Per the germline V gene, CDR1 is SNHLY and CDR2 is FYNNEI. The CDR3 spans 14 residues.

The genes are TRBV12-3 or TRBV12-4 and TRBJ2-1; D is unresolved. The ends were cut back, 7 bases at V and 4 bases at J, with 5 bases in the middle. The CDR3 is 11 amino acids. CDR3 region: CASKQYNEQFF. CDR3 nucleotide sequence: TGTGCCAGCAAACAGTACAATGAGCAGTTCTTC.

CDR3 in amino acids: CASNVAGGYNEQFF. In DNA form, the CDR3 reads TGTGCCAGCAATGTCGCGGGGGGGTACAATGAGCAGTTCTTC. This chain uses TRBV2 with TRBJ2-1; 9 bases align to TRBD2. The ends lost 7 bases at V and 4 bases at J; junction bases unmatched: 5. Germline values: CDR1 SNHLY, CDR2 FYNNEI. The CDR3 is 14 amino acids.

Concerning this clone: Other nucleotide sequences in the sample specify the same CDR3. V gene TRBV28 combines with J gene TRBJ1-5; D ambiguous. Deletions cut 3 bases from V and 2 bases from J, with 8 bases between. The CDR3 runs 14 residues. Germline V gene lookup returns CDR1 MDHEN and CDR2 SYDVKM. In nucleotides, the CDR3 is TGTGCCAGCAGTTTTGGTACGGGCAATCAGCCCCAGCATTTT. Residues: CASSFGTGNQPQHF.

This clone was seen only once. The chain employs TRBV18 and TRBJ1-6; 10 bases agree with TRBD1. The CDR3 length is 15 residues. With 4 bases clipped from V and 10 bases from J, the junction kept 7 bases outside the gene matches. The V gene's germline CDR1 is KGHSH and CDR2 LQKENI. The CDR3 DNA is TGTGCCAGCTCACGCGGGACAGGGGTAAACTCACCCCTCCACTTT. Protein: CASSRGTGVNSPLHF.

This clone was observed a few times. V is TRBV6-6 and J is TRBJ2-7; D is unresolved. V lost 0 bases to trimming and J lost 0 bases, with 9 bases between them. The CDR3 covers 15 residues. Germline values: CDR1 MNHNY, CDR2 SVGAGI (reference sequence). The CDR3 nucleotides read TGTGCCAGCAGTTACTCGGAGTCTAGCTCCTACGAGCAGTACTTC. Translation gives CASSYSESSSYEQYF.

This clone was seen a single time. The rearrangement links TRBV9 to TRBJ1-6, with D perhaps TRBD1 (5 bases). Deletions cut 4 bases from V and 6 bases from J, with 17 bases between. Germline V gives CDR1 SGDLS, CDR2 YYNGEE. The CDR3 runs to 16 residues. The CDR3 DNA sequence: TGTGCCAGCAGCCCACCCTCCCAGGGTCTTAATTCACCCCTCCACTTT. It yields the protein CASSPPSQGLNSPLHF.

The V call is TRBV6-2 or TRBV6-3, the J call TRBJ2-1; 14 positions match TRBD2. This CDR3 contains 15 residues. The V gene's germline CDR1 is MNHEY and CDR2 SVGEGT. V gave up 6 bases and J gave up 8 bases; unmatched junction bases: 6. CDR3 DNA sequence: TGTGCCAGCAGCACGACTAGCGGGGGGGGATATGAGCAGTTCTTC. Amino acid sequence: CASSTTSGGGYEQFF.